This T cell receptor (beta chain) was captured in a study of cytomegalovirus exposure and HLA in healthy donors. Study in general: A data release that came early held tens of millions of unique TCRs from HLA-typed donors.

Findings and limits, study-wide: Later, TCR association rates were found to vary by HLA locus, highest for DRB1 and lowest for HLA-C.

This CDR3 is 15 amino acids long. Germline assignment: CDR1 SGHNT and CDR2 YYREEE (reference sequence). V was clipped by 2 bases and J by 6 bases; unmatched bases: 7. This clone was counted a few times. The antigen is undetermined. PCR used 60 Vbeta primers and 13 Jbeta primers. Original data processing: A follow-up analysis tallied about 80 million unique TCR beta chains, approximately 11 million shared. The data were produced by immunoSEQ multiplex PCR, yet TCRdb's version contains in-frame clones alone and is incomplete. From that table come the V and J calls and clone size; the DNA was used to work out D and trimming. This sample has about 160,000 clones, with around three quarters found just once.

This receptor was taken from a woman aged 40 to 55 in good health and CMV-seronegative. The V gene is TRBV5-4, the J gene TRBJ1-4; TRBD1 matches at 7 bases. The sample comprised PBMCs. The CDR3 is CASSFRGPGDEKLFF. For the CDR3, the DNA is TGTGCCAGCAGCTTTAGGGGGCCGGGGGATGAAAAACTGTTTTTT.